Presented here are 6 T cell receptor beta chains from one specimen sequenced in a study of type 1 regulatory T cells. MiXCR, applied by TCRdb to the reads, yields one record per CDR3 protein. The table has 80,000 to 100,000 distinct CDR3 sequences, roughly 31% seen once; the top ten hold 2.2%. Input material: CD4+ T cells, either the whole sample or a sorted fraction (not recorded which). The receptors derive from a human donor in good health.

The V gene is TRBV10-3, the J gene TRBJ2-4; D uncertain. The CDR3 has 14 residues. V gave up 2 bases and J gave up 10 bases, with 15 bases separating them. CDR1 is ENHRY and CDR2 is SYGVKD in the germline V gene. This CDR3 reads CAISEVIVGSIQYF. DNA for the CDR3: TGTGCCATCAGTGAGGTTATAGTGGGATCGATTCAGTACTTC.

This clonotype was counted between two and nine times. The chain uses TRBV5-5 and TRBJ2-3; no definite D call. CDR1 and CDR2 from the germline V gene are SGHKS and YYEKEE (reference sequence). The CDR3 consists of 15 residues. The V end was cut by 1 base, the J end by 2 bases, with 11 bases between. This CDR3 is CASSLYFGFTDTQYF. For the CDR3, the DNA is TGTGCCAGCAGCTTGTATTTTGGCTTCACAGATACGCAGTATTTT.

V and J are TRBV9 and TRBJ2-7, with TRBD1 matching over 8 bases. The V and J ends lost 4 bases and 6 bases, in that order; junction bases with no gene match: 6. The CDR3 has 13 residues. Germline CDR1 is SGDLS and CDR2 is YYNGEE. The CDR3 loop reads CASSQTGAGEQYF. The DNA of the CDR3 is TGTGCCAGCAGCCAGACAGGGGCAGGCGAGCAGTACTTC.

This rearrangement joins TRBV5-1 to TRBJ2-5, with D possibly TRBD1 on 7 matching bases. This CDR3 is 14 amino acids long. V lost 6 bases and J lost 4, with 16 bases in between. Per the germline V gene, CDR1 is SGHRS and CDR2 is YFSETQ. The CDR3 is CASNQGGGIETQYF. DNA for the CDR3: TGCGCCAGCAACCAAGGGGGCGGGATAGAGACCCAGTACTTC.

The chain recombines TRBV5-4 with TRBJ2-1; unclear D gene. The CDR3 loop spans 18 amino acids. CDR1 is SGHNT and CDR2 is YYREEE in the germline V gene (reference sequence). The ends were cut back, 1 base at V and 0 bases at J, with 17 bases in the middle. The CDR3 nucleotides read TGTGCCAGCAGCTTGCGACGGTCCTCCAGATTCTCCTACAATGAGCAGTTCTTC. This codes for CASSLRRSSRFSYNEQFF.

The chain has TRBV28 and TRBJ2-1, with D possibly matching TRBD1 (6 bases). Per the germline V gene, CDR1 is MDHEN and CDR2 is SYDVKM. The CDR3 is 16 residues long. The V and J ends lost 6 bases and 0 bases respectively, with 15 bases between them. CDR3 region: CASRAITGTSYNEQFF. Written as DNA, the CDR3 is TGTGCCAGCAGAGCGATAACAGGGACCTCCTACAATGAGCAGTTCTTC.